This TCR beta chain was sequenced for a study of technical replicates of blood from a few donors. Clones were read by immunoSEQ multiplex PCR, and TCRdb kept only the in-frame ones, dropping some. The table has 95,000 or so clones, 90% to 95% seen once; the top ten hold around 0.3%. With 1 base removed from V and 4 bases from J, the gap between germline ends came to 9 bases. The CDR3 totals 14 residues. The germline CDR1 and CDR2 sequences are LGHNA and YSLEER. The J gene is TRBJ2-3, the V gene TRBV4-3; D may be TRBD2 (5 bases). The TCR sequence derives from a human donor in good health. The material sequenced was T cells isolated from PBMCs. CDR3 sequence: CASSQVLGSDTQYF. In DNA form, the CDR3 reads TGCGCCAGCAGCCAAGTACTAGGGTCAGATACGCAGTATTTT.